Each of the 8 T cell receptor beta chains below was sequenced from the same sample in a study of beta chain features in type 1 diabetes. Of the isolated RNA, all was reverse transcribed, and so the sequenced material was expressed TCRB transcripts. Repertoires were generated with immunoSEQ multiplex PCR, while TCRdb's copy carries only in-frame clones and drops some. This repertoire shows about 330,000 clones, approximately 10% found once; its top ten account for 0.015% to 0.02%. Sequencing was done on a sample of naive CD4+ T cells from blood. The receptors originated from a woman aged 25 to 39 in good health.

The table lists this clone with a few counts. Here the CDR3 reads CASTLAGGDTGELFF. As DNA, the CDR3 is TGTGCCAGCACCTTAGCGGGAGGGGACACCGGGGAGCTGTTTTTT. This chain uses TRBV6-5 with TRBJ2-2; 11 nucleotides align to TRBD2. Per the germline V gene, CDR1 is MNHEY and CDR2 is SVGAGI. The length of the CDR3 is 15 residues. V gave up 7 bases and J gave up 3 bases; unmatched junction bases: 4.

The gene calls are TRBV7-9 and TRBJ1-3; D call uncertain. V shed 5 bases and J shed 8 bases, with 22 bases lying between them. The CDR3 runs 16 residues. Germline-derived CDR1 and CDR2 are SEHNR and FQNEAQ (reference sequence). The CDR3 reads CASSPAPRWRRDTIYF. CDR3 coding DNA: TGTGCCAGCAGCCCAGCCCCCCGATGGAGGAGGGACACCATATATTTT.

Written as DNA, the CDR3 is TGTGCCAGCAGTGATCAGGGGCAAGAGACCCAGTACTTC. Protein sequence: CASSDQGQETQYF. The J gene is TRBJ2-5, the V gene TRBV2, with a weak D call TRBD1 (6 bases). The CDR3 has 13 amino acids. The V end was cut by 3 bases, the J end by 2 bases, with 7 bases between. In germline, CDR1 is SNHLY, CDR2 FYNNEI.

This clone has only a few counts. The chain links TRBV6-5 to TRBJ2-7; 7 positions agree with TRBD2. The CDR3 covers 14 residues. CDR1 is MNHEY and CDR2 is SVGAGI in the germline V gene. Unmatched junction bases numbered 13, after V lost 10 bases and J lost 4 bases. The CDR3 protein is CATTPAAGDYEQYF. In DNA form, the CDR3 reads TGTGCCACCACCCCTGCGGCGGGAGATTACGAGCAGTACTTC.

This clone was counted a few times. The chain employs TRBV15 and TRBJ2-7; 8 positions match TRBD1. This CDR3 is built from 13 residues. V shed 0 bases and J 6 bases; nucleotides not matched to a gene: 1. CDR1 LNHNV and CDR2 YYDKDF come from the germline V gene (reference sequence). CDR3 amino acids: CATSRDRGREQYF. CDR3 bases: TGTGCCACCAGCAGAGACAGGGGGCGCGAGCAGTACTTC.

The chain joins TRBV9 to TRBJ2-1; D is perhaps TRBD2 (6 bases). The V gene lost 0 bases and the J gene lost 4 bases, with 11 bases spanning the gap. Germline V gene data show CDR1 as SGDLS and CDR2 as YYNGEE. The CDR3 contains 15 residues. CDR3 sequence: CASSVATGAYNEQFF. CDR3 sequence (DNA): TGTGCCAGCAGCGTAGCTACGGGAGCGTACAATGAGCAGTTCTTC. Drawing the rest from reference TRBV9 and TRBJ2-1, the complete variable domain is DSGVTQTPKHLITATGQRVTLRCSPRSGDLSVYWYQQSLDQGLQFLIQYYNGEERAKGNILERFSAQQFPDLHSELNLSSLELGDSALYFCASSVATGAYNEQFFGPGTRLTVL.

This chain joins TRBV2 and TRBJ2-2, with 8 positions matching TRBD1. The CDR3 contains 15 residues. The J segment lost 3 bases and the V segment lost 7 bases, leaving 7 bases of the junction unmatched. The germline CDR1 and CDR2 sequences are SNHLY and FYNNEI. CDR3 bases: TGTGCCAGCACCGAGACAGGGGCCGACACCGGGGAGCTGTTTTTT. Translation gives CASTETGADTGELFF.

This clone was observed a handful of times. The chain links TRBV18 to TRBJ2-3; D might be TRBD1 (5 bases). V lost 4 bases and J lost 7, with 15 bases in between. Germline CDR1 reads KGHSH; CDR2 reads LQKENI. The CDR3 sequence is 14 residues long. The CDR3 DNA follows: TGTGCCAGCTCACACAGTGAGGACAAACATACGCAGTATTTT. Translation gives CASSHSEDKHTQYF.